The rows below give T cell receptor beta chains drawn from one sample of a study of shared clonotypes between healthy human individuals. The assay was immunoSEQ multiplex PCR, and TCRdb's table has in-frame clones only and misses some. Of 950,000 to 1,100,000 clones listed, about 75% are singletons. Sequenced material: memory CD4+ T cells sorted from blood. The receptors stem from a man aged 18-30 years in good health. The CDR3 runs from the conserved cysteine through the conserved F or W. Fields, in order: J gene, V gene, CDR3 protein.

J gene: TRBJ1-2; V gene: TRBV6-1; CDR3 protein: CASSEEYSRLGYGYTF
J gene: TRBJ2-1; V gene: TRBV5-1; CDR3 protein: CASSFSGRAGEQFF
J gene: TRBJ2-3; V gene: TRBV5-8; CDR3 protein: CASSIFTDTQYF
J gene: TRBJ1-2; V gene: TRBV5-6; CDR3 protein: CASSRDDFNYGYTF
J gene: TRBJ2-1; V gene: TRBV5-5; CDR3 protein: CASSLAAAVEQFF
J gene: TRBJ1-1; V gene: TRBV10-2; CDR3 protein: CASSQTGAKNTEAFF
J gene: TRBJ2-5; V gene: TRBV9; CDR3 protein: CASSAQTSAQETQYF
J gene: TRBJ1-4; V gene: TRBV19; CDR3 protein: CASQMTGGAKKLFF
J gene: TRBJ2-1; V gene: TRBV5-1; CDR3 protein: CASSLGEIASNEQFF
J gene: TRBJ2-2; V gene: TRBV5-8; CDR3 protein: CASSLDGLSGELFF
J gene: TRBJ1-2; V gene: TRBV19; CDR3 protein: CASSIPRQGAIYGYTF
J gene: TRBJ2-7; V gene: TRBV11-2; CDR3 protein: CASSFRTDSSYEQYF
J gene: TRBJ1-4; V gene: TRBV13; CDR3 protein: CASRDHAGTTNEKLFF
J gene: TRBJ1-2; V gene: TRBV6-1; CDR3 protein: CASSRDRDYSSYTF
J gene: TRBJ2-2; V gene: TRBV9; CDR3 protein: CATSKGTNTGELFF
J gene: TRBJ2-5; V gene: TRBV19; CDR3 protein: CATKPLGGGEETQYF
J gene: TRBJ2-5; V gene: TRBV6-1; CDR3 protein: CASSETGELAGKPLKETQYF
J gene: TRBJ2-1; V gene: TRBV7-9; CDR3 protein: CASSLAGSYNEQFF
J gene: TRBJ1-1; V gene: TRBV5-4; CDR3 protein: CASSPGTGSTEAFF
J gene: TRBJ2-5; V gene: TRBV2; CDR3 protein: CASSLQRQETQYF
J gene: TRBJ1-5; V gene: TRBV18; CDR3 protein: CASSATGQGGQPQHF
J gene: TRBJ2-7; V gene: TRBV7-2; CDR3 protein: CASSPPGYEQYF
J gene: TRBJ1-3; V gene: TRBV5-4; CDR3 protein: CASSLDAGLGGNTIYF
J gene: TRBJ2-5; V gene: TRBV7-2; CDR3 protein: CASRLAGETQYF
J gene: TRBJ2-5; V gene: TRBV11-2; CDR3 protein: CASSLGGDYAETQYF
J gene: TRBJ1-1; V gene: TRBV5-4; CDR3 protein: CASSLDPPALNTEAFF
J gene: TRBJ1-1; V gene: TRBV11-2; CDR3 protein: CASSFEKAFF
J gene: TRBJ1-5; V gene: TRBV28; CDR3 protein: CASGPWDNSNQPQHF
J gene: .; V gene: TRBV30; CDR3 protein: CACEVRDEQYF
J gene: TRBJ2-1; V gene: TRBV9; CDR3 protein: CASSLGPETSGRMHNEQFF
J gene: TRBJ2-2; V gene: TRBV6-5; CDR3 protein: CASRVAGEGAGELFF
J gene: TRBJ2-7; V gene: TRBV2; CDR3 protein: CASRQANGKYEQYF
J gene: TRBJ2-7; V gene: TRBV7-6; CDR3 protein: CASSPRTTSYEQYF
J gene: TRBJ1-6; V gene: TRBV11-2; CDR3 protein: CASSPAGRNSPLHF
J gene: TRBJ2-2; V gene: TRBV5-6; CDR3 protein: CASSWGLAGTGELFF
J gene: TRBJ2-1; V gene: TRBV6-1; CDR3 protein: CASRNSYNEQFF
J gene: TRBJ1-2; V gene: TRBV10-3; CDR3 protein: CAISESNGQGIITF
J gene: TRBJ2-5; V gene: TRBV5-6; CDR3 protein: CASSLGGGPRGAETQYF
J gene: TRBJ2-2; V gene: TRBV7-2; CDR3 protein: CASSLVRVNTGELFF
J gene: TRBJ1-5; V gene: TRBV19; CDR3 protein: CASTKEFNQPQHF
J gene: TRBJ2-5; V gene: TRBV7-9; CDR3 protein: CASSSRGLQETQYF
J gene: TRBJ1-3; V gene: TRBV2; CDR3 protein: CASGDRGSIYF
J gene: TRBJ1-2; V gene: TRBV18; CDR3 protein: CASSPNTGGGDYGYTF
J gene: TRBJ1-3; V gene: TRBV5-1; CDR3 protein: CASSPGTVPGNTIYF
J gene: TRBJ2-7; V gene: TRBV30; CDR3 protein: CAWTPGQKSYEQYF
J gene: TRBJ2-7; V gene: TRBV7-3; CDR3 protein: CASSSLQGASYEQYF
J gene: TRBJ1-5; V gene: TRBV6-1; CDR3 protein: CASSGTRSNQPQHF
J gene: TRBJ1-1; V gene: TRBV30; CDR3 protein: CAWGPPDWGKKAFF